This T cell receptor (beta chain) was sequenced during a study of somatic mutations in cytotoxic T cells in rheumatoid arthritis (dated by TCRdb to about 2017). Regarding the study in general: Peripheral blood (30 ml EDTA) was collected from patients immediately after diagnosis and before any treatment began. Sorted V beta1+ cells also underwent TCRB sequencing, and some V beta antibody-stained T-cell populations were flow-sorted at nearly 100% purity on a FACSAria II or Sony SH800. TCRB deep sequencing covered approximately 69 patients with rheumatoid arthritis along with 15 to 20 healthy controls. In newly diagnosed rheumatoid arthritis without treatment, the study examined if expanded CD8+ T-cell clones harbor somatic mutations, relying on TCRB deep sequencing to characterize clonality. Patients and controls did not essentially differ in median age, which was nearly identical between the groups. Study-wide conclusions, independent of this receptor: No adjustment for multiple comparisons was made for the slight TRBV07 underrepresentation in patients. It was unknown which antigens the expanded CD8+ clones targeted, and their absence from virus-specific databases did not exclude viral specificity. CD8+ T-cell clonality did not differ significantly between rheumatoid arthritis patients and age-matched healthy controls. The largest CD8+ clone made up more than 20% of CD8+ cells in about an eighth of the 65 patients, and blood and synovial fluid shared several identical CD8+ TCRB sequences. CD8+ clonality increased with age in patients (Spearman r ≈ 0.5) but not in healthy controls.

V was cut back by 1 base and J by 3 bases, leaving a gap of 12 bases between them. CDR1 and CDR2, looked up from the germline V gene, are SNHLY and FYNNEI. Its CDR3 holds 15 amino acids, cysteine through phenylalanine. Just CDR3 DNA is preserved here, 45 bases in frame from base 1. As concerns this clone: Its cognate antigen has yet to be identified. One base away there is no much larger clone; base qualities are not given.

CD4+ and CD8+ cells were isolated by positive magnetic bead selection on an AutoMACS, and purity was checked by flow cytometry. Clonal expansions were first screened by flow cytometry with a TCR V beta antibody panel, then characterized by TCRB deep sequencing of sorted CD8+ fractions. Isolation of peripheral blood mononuclear cells was done through Ficoll-Paque PLUS density gradient separation. DNA was extracted from CD4-enriched, CD8-enriched or PBMC samples with Nucleospin Tissue or Tissue XS kits and quantified with a Qubit 2.0 fluorometer. The immunoSEQ assay was applied to genomic DNA for TCRB CDR3 sequencing. Per the authors' processing: Published virus-specific TCRB sequences were compared with patient CD8+ clones larger than 1%, and only a few matches were found. The analyses included only productive TCRB rearrangements. Defining a clone by its unique TCRB CDR3 sequence, the study calculated clonality as a productive clonality index derived from Shannon entropy. To calculate repertoire overlap between two samples, the template counts of each clone were considered relative to each sample's total templates. V-gene usage measured by flow cytometry correlated with TCRB sequencing V-gene usage, with a Spearman r of 0.6 to 0.65. TCRdb retrieved this table from immuneACCESS and kept in-frame rearrangements only. Not all clones are present; in checked studies, unresolved V genes account for under half, and no reason is known for the remainder. That table supplies the V and J calls and clone size; D and trimming were determined from the DNA. This sample holds some 29,000 clones; around 87% were observed only once. The top ten clonotypes cover over 7.5% of the sample.

The sequence derives from an adult with rheumatoid arthritis. The receptor chain draws on TRBV2 and TRBJ1-2; the best D guess is TRBD1, with 6 bases matching. The sample consisted of CD8+ T cells sorted from blood. Here is the DNA: TGTGCCAGCAGTGAAGTCACGGGGGCGGACTATGGCTACACCTTC. Its protein is CASSEVTGADYGYTF.